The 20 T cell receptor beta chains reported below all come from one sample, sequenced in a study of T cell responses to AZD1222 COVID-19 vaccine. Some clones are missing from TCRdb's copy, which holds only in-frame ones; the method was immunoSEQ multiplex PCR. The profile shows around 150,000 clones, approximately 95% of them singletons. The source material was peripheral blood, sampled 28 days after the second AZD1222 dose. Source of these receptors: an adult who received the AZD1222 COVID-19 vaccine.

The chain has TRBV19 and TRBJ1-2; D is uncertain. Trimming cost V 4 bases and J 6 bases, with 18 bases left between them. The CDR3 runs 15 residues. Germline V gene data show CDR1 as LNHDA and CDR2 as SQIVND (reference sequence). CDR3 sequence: CASSTLPGLYHGYTF. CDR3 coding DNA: TGTGCCAGTAGTACGTTGCCGGGCCTCTATCATGGCTACACCTTC.

The CDR3 here is CATSREGFSGNTIYF. CDR3 coding DNA: TGTGCCACCAGCAGAGAGGGGTTCTCTGGAAACACCATATATTTT. The J gene is TRBJ1-3, the V gene TRBV15, with D unresolved. The CDR3 length is 15 residues. Looked up from germline, CDR1 is LNHNV and CDR2 is YYDKDF (reference sequence). V lost 0 bases and J 0 bases, leaving 6 bases between the germline ends.

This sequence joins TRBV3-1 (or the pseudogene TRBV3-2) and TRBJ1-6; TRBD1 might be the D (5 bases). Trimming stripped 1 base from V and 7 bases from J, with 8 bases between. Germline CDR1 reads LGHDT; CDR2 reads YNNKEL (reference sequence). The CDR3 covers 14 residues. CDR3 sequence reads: CASSQANRNSPLHF. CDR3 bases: TGTGCCAGCAGCCAAGCGAACAGGAATTCACCCCTCCACTTT.

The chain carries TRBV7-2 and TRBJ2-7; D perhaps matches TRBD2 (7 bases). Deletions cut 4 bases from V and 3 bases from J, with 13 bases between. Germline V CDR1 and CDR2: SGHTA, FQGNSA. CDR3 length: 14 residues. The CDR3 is CASSWGGRSYEQYF. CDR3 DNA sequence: TGTGCCAGCAGCTGGGGGGGCCGGAGCTACGAGCAGTACTTC.

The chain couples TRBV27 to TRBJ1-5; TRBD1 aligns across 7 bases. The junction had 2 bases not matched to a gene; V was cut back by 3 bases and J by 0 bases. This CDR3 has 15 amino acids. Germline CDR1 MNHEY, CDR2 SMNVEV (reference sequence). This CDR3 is CASSFDRASNQPQHF. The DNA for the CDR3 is TGTGCCAGCAGTTTCGACAGGGCTAGCAATCAGCCCCAGCATTTT.

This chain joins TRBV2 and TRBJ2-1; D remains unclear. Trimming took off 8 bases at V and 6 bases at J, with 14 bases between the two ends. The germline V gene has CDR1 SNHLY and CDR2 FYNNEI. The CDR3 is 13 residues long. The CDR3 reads CASGDSFRNEQFF. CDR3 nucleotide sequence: TGTGCCAGCGGAGACTCCTTCCGCAATGAGCAGTTCTTC.

CDR3 sequence (DNA): TGTGCCAGCAGCTTATCCCAAGCCTACGAGCAGTACTTC. Its translation: CASSLSQAYEQYF. The rearrangement joins TRBV7-2 to TRBJ2-7; D call uncertain. Germline V gives CDR1 SGHTA, CDR2 FQGNSA. The CDR3 is made up of 13 amino acids. Trimming pared 2 bases from V and 2 bases from J, leaving 7 bases between.

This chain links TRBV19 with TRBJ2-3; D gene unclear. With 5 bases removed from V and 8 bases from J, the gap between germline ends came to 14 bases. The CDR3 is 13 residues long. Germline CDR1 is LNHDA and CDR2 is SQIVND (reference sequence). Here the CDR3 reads CASSQEETFTQYF. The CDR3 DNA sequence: TGTGCCAGTAGTCAGGAAGAGACTTTTACGCAGTATTTT.

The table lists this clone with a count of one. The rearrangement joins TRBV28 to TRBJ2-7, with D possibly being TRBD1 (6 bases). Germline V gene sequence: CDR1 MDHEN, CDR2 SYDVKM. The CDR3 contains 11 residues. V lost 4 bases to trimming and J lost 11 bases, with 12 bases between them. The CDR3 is CASSYRTEEYF. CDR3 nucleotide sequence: TGTGCCAGCAGTTACCGGACAGAGGAGTACTTC.

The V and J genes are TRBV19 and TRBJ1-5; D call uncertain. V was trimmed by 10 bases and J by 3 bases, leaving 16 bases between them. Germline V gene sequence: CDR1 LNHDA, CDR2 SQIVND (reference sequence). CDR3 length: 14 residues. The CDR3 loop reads CATSEIGFNQPQHF. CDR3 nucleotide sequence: TGTGCCACCAGTGAGATCGGGTTCAATCAGCCCCAGCATTTT.

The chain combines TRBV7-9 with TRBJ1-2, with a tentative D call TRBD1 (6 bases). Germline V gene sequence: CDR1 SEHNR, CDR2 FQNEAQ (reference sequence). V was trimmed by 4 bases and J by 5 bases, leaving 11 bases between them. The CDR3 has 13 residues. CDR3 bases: TGTGCCAGCAGCTATGGACAGCGGTATGGCTACACCTTC. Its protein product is CASSYGQRYGYTF.

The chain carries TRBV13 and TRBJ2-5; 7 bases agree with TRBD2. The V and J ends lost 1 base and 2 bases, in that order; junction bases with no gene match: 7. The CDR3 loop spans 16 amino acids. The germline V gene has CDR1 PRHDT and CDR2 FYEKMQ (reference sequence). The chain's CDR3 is CASSLAPSGGQETQYF. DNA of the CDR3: TGTGCCAGCAGCTTAGCCCCCTCGGGGGGACAAGAGACCCAGTACTTC.

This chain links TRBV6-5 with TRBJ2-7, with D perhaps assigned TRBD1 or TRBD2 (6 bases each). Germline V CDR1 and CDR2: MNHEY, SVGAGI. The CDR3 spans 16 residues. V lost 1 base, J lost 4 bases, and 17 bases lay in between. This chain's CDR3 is CASSYFGGTLPYEQYF. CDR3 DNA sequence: TGTGCCAGCAGTTACTTCGGGGGCACTCTACCGTACGAGCAGTACTTC.

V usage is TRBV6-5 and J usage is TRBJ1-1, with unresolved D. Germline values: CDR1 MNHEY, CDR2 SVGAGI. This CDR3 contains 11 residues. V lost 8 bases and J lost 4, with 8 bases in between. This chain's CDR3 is CASRVGTEAFF. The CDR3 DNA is TGTGCCAGCCGGGTGGGCACTGAAGCTTTCTTT.

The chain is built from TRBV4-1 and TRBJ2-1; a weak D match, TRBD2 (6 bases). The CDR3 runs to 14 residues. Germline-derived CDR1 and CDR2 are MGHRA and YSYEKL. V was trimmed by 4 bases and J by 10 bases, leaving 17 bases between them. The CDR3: CASSPGSGDEEQFF. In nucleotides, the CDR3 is TGCGCCAGCAGCCCCGGGTCGGGGGATGAGGAGCAGTTCTTC.

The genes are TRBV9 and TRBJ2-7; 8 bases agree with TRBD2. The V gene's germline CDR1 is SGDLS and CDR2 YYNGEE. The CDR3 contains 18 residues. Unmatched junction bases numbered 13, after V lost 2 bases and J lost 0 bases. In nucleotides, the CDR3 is TGTGCCAGCAGCGTGGCGGCTAGCGGGCATCTAAGCTCCTACGAGCAGTACTTC. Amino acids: CASSVAASGHLSSYEQYF.

The CDR3 loop reads CACGQNYEQYF. The CDR3 nucleotides are TGTGCCTGCGGGCAGAACTACGAGCAGTACTTC. The chain joins TRBV19 to TRBJ2-7, with TRBD2 as a possible D gene (5 bases). V lost 11 bases and J 3 bases, leaving 11 bases between the germline ends. This CDR3 is 11 amino acids long. Germline CDR1 LNHDA, CDR2 SQIVND (reference sequence).

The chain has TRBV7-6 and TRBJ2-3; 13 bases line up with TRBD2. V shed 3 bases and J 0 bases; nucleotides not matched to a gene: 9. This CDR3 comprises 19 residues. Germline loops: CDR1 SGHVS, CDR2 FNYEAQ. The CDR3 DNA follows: TGTGCCAGCAGCTTGACGACTAGCGGGGGGACCCTTAGCACAGATACGCAGTATTTT. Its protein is CASSLTTSGGTLSTDTQYF.

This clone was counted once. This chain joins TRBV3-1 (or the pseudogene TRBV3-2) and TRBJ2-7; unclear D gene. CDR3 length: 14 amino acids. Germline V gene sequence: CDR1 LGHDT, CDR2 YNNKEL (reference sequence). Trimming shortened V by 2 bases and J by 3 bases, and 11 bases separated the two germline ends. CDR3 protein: CASSQQPGHYEQYF. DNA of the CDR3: TGTGCCAGCAGCCAACAGCCGGGCCACTACGAGCAGTACTTC.

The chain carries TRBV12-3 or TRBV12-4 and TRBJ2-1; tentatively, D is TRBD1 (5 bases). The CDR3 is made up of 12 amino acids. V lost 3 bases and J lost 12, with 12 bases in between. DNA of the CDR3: TGTGCCAGCAGTTTCCGACAGCTGGGGCAGTTCTTC. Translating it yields CASSFRQLGQFF.